A single T cell receptor (beta chain) is shown here with its context. Its antigen remains unidentified. Sequencing was limited to surgery cases with top T cell transcript signatures in brain tissue. Before surgery, patients took at least one anti-epileptic drug. The sample originates from a study of brain T cells in children with intractable seizures. Findings of the study overall: Pre-surgery blood may have been undersampled, hiding some clones. HCMV serostatus was not known, and viral specificity came from CDR3 similarity only.

Sequencing was performed with immunoSEQ multiplex PCR; in TCRdb, only in-frame clones are kept and a portion is missing. The table records 62,000 or so clones, approximately 95% of them present only once. The sample in question was peripheral blood, obtained at surgery. This receptor was identified in a boy under three years old with focal cortical dysplasia and intractable seizures.

CDR3 amino acids: CASSQEIVTDTQYF. CDR3 DNA: TGTGCCAGCAGCCAAGAGATTGTTACAGATACGCAGTATTTT. The chain uses TRBV14 and TRBJ2-3; the D is unclear. The CDR3 sequence is 14 residues long. The V and J ends lost 0 bases and 3 bases respectively, with 7 bases between them. CDR1 and CDR2 from the germline V gene are SGHDN and FVKESK. The entire variable domain, with the rest obtained from reference TRBV14 and TRBJ2-3, is as follows: EAGVTQFPSHSVIEKGQTVTLRCDPISGHDNLYWYRRVMGKEIKFLLHFVKESKQDESGMPNNRFLAERTGGTYSTLKVQPAELEDSGVYFCASSQEIVTDTQYFGPGTRLTVL.